This T cell receptor beta chain is from a study of T cell responses to AZD1222 COVID-19 vaccine. Second doses that came at about 4 or about 12 weeks were put together. Data came from immunoSEQ multiplex PCR; TCRdb stores just in-frame clones and leaves some out. The table shows approximately 110,000 clones, with about 85% occurring only once. The CDR3 length is 16 residues. The germline V gene has CDR1 KGHSH and CDR2 LQKENI. Trimming removed 3 bases from V and 0 bases from J; junction bases left unmatched: 7. The V and J genes are TRBV18 and TRBJ1-1; 7 positions agree with TRBD1. This clonotype was sampled from an adult who received the AZD1222 COVID-19 vaccine. The sequences come from peripheral blood, collected 28 days after the second AZD1222 dose. This CDR3 reads CASSPGSGGVNTEAFF. DNA for the CDR3: TGTGCCAGCTCACCTGGGTCAGGGGGAGTGAACACTGAAGCTTTCTTT.